This T cell receptor (beta chain) was sequenced in a study of T cell repertoires in cytomegalovirus infection. The CDR3 is 13 amino acids. Per germline, CDR1 MGHRA and CDR2 YSYEKL. The V end was cut by 4 bases, the J end by 6 bases, with 10 bases between. TCRdb passed the reads through MiXCR, listing each CDR3 protein once. Here the sample spans approximately 83,000 distinct CDR3 sequences, 20% to 30% being singletons. A note on this clonotype: The antigen is not known.

This chain links TRBV4-1 with TRBJ2-1; D is unclear. Sequences were derived from CD8+ T cells from cultured PBMCs, sampled from culture after CMV antigen stimulation. The receptor was isolated from a human donor in good health (CMV status not recorded). Some clones in this sample may be carry-over from other donors' samples. The CDR3 DNA sequence: TGCGCCAGCAGCCTTTTAGGCGTCAATGAGCAGTTCTTC. It codes for CASSLLGVNEQFF.